A single sample is the source of the 14 T cell receptor beta chains below, sequenced in a study of blood T cell repertoires in COVID-19. Sequencing used immunoSEQ multiplex PCR; TCRdb keeps in-frame clones, though not all of them. The table shows 150,000 to 180,000 clones, with roughly 89% occurring only once. Sequences were obtained from peripheral blood. The source is a man aged 50-60 years with acute or convalescent COVID-19.

J is TRBJ2-7 and V is TRBV7-9; 9 bases align to TRBD1. J gave up 2 bases and V 2 bases, and 4 bases lay outside the gene matches. Germline V CDR1 and CDR2: SEHNR, FQNEAQ (reference sequence). CDR3 size: 15 residues. CDR3 loop: CASSLLQGAAYEQYF. CDR3 sequence (DNA): TGTGCCAGCAGCTTATTACAGGGGGCGGCCTACGAGCAGTACTTC. The full variable domain, completed using reference TRBV7-9 and TRBJ2-7, is DTGVSQNPRHKITKRGQNVTFRCDPISEHNRLYWYRQTLGQGPEFLTYFQNEAQLEKSRLLSDRFSAERPKGSFSTLEIQRTEQGDSAMYLCASSLLQGAAYEQYFGPGTRLTVT.

The chain combines TRBV5-4 with TRBJ2-1; tentative D call: TRBD1 (6 bases). Germline CDR1 is SGHNT and CDR2 is YYREEE (reference sequence). This CDR3 is built from 16 residues. Trimming cost V 4 bases and J 8 bases, with 22 bases left between them. As DNA, the CDR3 is TGTGCCAGCAGCCCCCGATCCTTAGACAGGATCGATGAGCAGTTCTTC. It translates to CASSPRSLDRIDEQFF.

The rearrangement uses TRBV19 and TRBJ1-5; 9 bases are shared with TRBD1. V was pared by 5 bases and J by 6 bases, with 11 bases of the junction left unmatched. CDR3 length: 16 amino acids. The germline CDR1 and CDR2 sequences are LNHDA and SQIVND (reference sequence). CDR3 sequence (DNA): TGTGCCAGTAGTCCCCCCCGGGACAGGGTGGGTCAGCCCCAGCATTTT. Translation: CASSPPRDRVGQPQHF. Full variable domain (rest looked up from reference TRBV19 and TRBJ1-5): DGGITQSPKYLFRKEGQNVTLSCEQNLNHDAMYWYRQDPGQGLRLIYYSQIVNDFQKGDIAEGYSVSREKKESFPLTVTSAQKNPTAFYLCASSPPRDRVGQPQHFGDGTRLSIL.

This clone was recorded many times. The chain joins TRBV30 to TRBJ1-4, with D unclear. The CDR3 length is 15 residues. Per germline, CDR1 GTSNPN and CDR2 SVGIG (reference sequence). V lost 0 bases to trimming and J lost 4 bases, with 12 bases between them. The CDR3 loop is CAWSVRAYGNEKLFF. CDR3 DNA sequence: TGTGCCTGGAGTGTACGTGCGTACGGTAATGAAAAACTGTTTTTT.

This clone was found once. The J gene is TRBJ2-2, the V gene TRBV11-3; a weak D match, TRBD2 (7 bases). Trimming took 5 bases from V and 4 from J, leaving 20 bases between them. Germline values: CDR1 SGHNT, CDR2 YENEEA. The CDR3 runs 17 residues. Written as DNA, the CDR3 is TGTGCCAGCAGCCGAAACTTTGGGGGGGGCCCCACCGGGGAGCTGTTTTTT. This gives the protein CASSRNFGGGPTGELFF.

The V and J genes are TRBV7-9 and TRBJ2-3, with 11 bases matching TRBD2. The ends lost 4 bases at V and 0 bases at J; junction bases unmatched: 6. The germline CDR1 and CDR2 sequences are SEHNR and FQNEAQ (reference sequence). The CDR3 runs to 17 residues. The CDR3 spells CASSSYTSGRSTDTQYF. The DNA for the CDR3 is TGTGCCAGCAGCTCGTATACTAGCGGGAGAAGCACAGATACGCAGTATTTT.

This sequence joins TRBV2 and TRBJ1-3; D gene uncertain. The V end was cut by 5 bases, the J end by 0 bases, with 14 bases between. CDR3 length: 16 amino acids. The V gene's germline CDR1 is SNHLY and CDR2 FYNNEI. The CDR3 protein is CASSLLSLNSGNTIYF. For the CDR3, the DNA is TGTGCCAGCAGTCTGCTATCTTTAAACTCTGGAAACACCATATATTTT.

The V and J genes are TRBV7-2 and TRBJ2-2; 8 bases align to TRBD1. The V segment lost 5 bases and the J segment 6 bases; nucleotides outside the gene matches: 5. CDR1 SGHTA and CDR2 FQGNSA come from the germline V gene. CDR3 length: 14 amino acids. The CDR3 here is CASSAYRGAGELFF. CDR3 bases: TGTGCCAGCAGCGCCTACAGGGGGGCCGGGGAGCTGTTTTTT.

The genes are TRBV18 and TRBJ2-1; 8 bases map to TRBD2. The germline V gene has CDR1 KGHSH and CDR2 LQKENI. CDR3 size: 16 residues. V lost 3 bases to trimming and J lost 4 bases; unmatched junction nucleotides: 8. The CDR3 is CASSPPGAGVYNEQFF. The CDR3 coding sequence is TGTGCCAGCTCACCGCCTGGAGCGGGGGTTTACAATGAGCAGTTCTTC.

The J gene is TRBJ1-5, the V gene TRBV28; TRBD1 agrees at 7 bases. The V gene end was trimmed by 1 base and the J gene end by 2 bases; junction bases not matched to a gene: 8. Germline V gives CDR1 MDHEN, CDR2 SYDVKM. The CDR3 loop spans 17 amino acids. CDR3 in amino acids: CASSLSLEGAGNQPQHF. CDR3 bases: TGTGCCAGCAGTTTATCTTTGGAGGGGGCTGGCAATCAGCCCCAGCATTTT.

This chain links TRBV27 with TRBJ2-1, with 11 bases fitting TRBD2. The trim removed 4 bases at V and 9 bases at J, leaving 5 bases unmatched. Per germline, CDR1 MNHEY and CDR2 SMNVEV (reference sequence). This CDR3 has 14 residues. The DNA of the CDR3 is TGTGCCAGCAGTTGGGTAGCGGGAGGGCTTGAGCAGTTCTTC. Amino acid sequence: CASSWVAGGLEQFF.

The V call is TRBV9, the J call TRBJ2-7, with a tentative D call TRBD1 (5 bases). This CDR3 contains 15 residues. Looked up from germline, CDR1 is SGDLS and CDR2 is YYNGEE. V dropped 1 base and J dropped 0 bases, with 11 bases sitting between them. CDR3 sequence (DNA): TGTGCCAGCAGCGTAAGTTTCGACAGCTCCTACGAGCAGTACTTC. Residues: CASSVSFDSSYEQYF. The entire variable domain, with the rest obtained from reference TRBV9 and TRBJ2-7, is as follows: DSGVTQTPKHLITATGQRVTLRCSPRSGDLSVYWYQQSLDQGLQFLIQYYNGEERAKGNILERFSAQQFPDLHSELNLSSLELGDSALYFCASSVSFDSSYEQYFGPGTRLTVT.

The chain carries TRBV29-1 and TRBJ2-3, with 8 bases aligning to TRBD2. CDR1 and CDR2 (germline): SQVTM, ANQGSEA. The CDR3 runs to 14 residues. The V and J ends lost 3 bases and 3 bases, in that order; junction bases with no gene match: 5. The CDR3 DNA follows: TGCAGCGTTGAGCAGCGGGAGATAACAGATACGCAGTATTTT. The encoded protein is CSVEQREITDTQYF.

The J gene is TRBJ2-2, the V gene TRBV24-1, with 10 positions matching TRBD1. Germline V lookup: CDR1 KGHDR, CDR2 SFDVKD. The CDR3 consists of 17 residues. V lost 3 bases, J lost 0 bases, and 3 bases stayed unmatched. CDR3 protein: CATSDPTGGANTGELFF. CDR3 DNA: TGTGCCACCAGTGATCCGACAGGGGGCGCGAACACCGGGGAGCTGTTTTTT.